These 25 T cell receptor beta chains were all obtained from the same sample, sequenced in a study of preoperative IRX-2 immunotherapy in early breast cancer. Treatment denoted: preoperative locoregional IRX-2 cytokine immunotherapy. The repertoire was sequenced with immunoSEQ multiplex PCR; TCRdb's copy has only in-frame clones and lacks some. The table records roughly 43,000 clones, approximately 94% of them present only once. Sample: tumor tissue, taken after IRX-2 immunotherapy. The source of these receptors is a human donor with breast cancer.

The chain uses TRBV29-1 and TRBJ1-1; D is possibly TRBD1 (5 bases). This CDR3 is 16 amino acids long. V lost 4 bases, J lost 0 bases, and 18 bases lay in between. Per the germline V gene, CDR1 is SQVTM and CDR2 is ANQGSEA. CDR3: CSVAPGWGMMNTEAFF. CDR3 coding DNA: TGCAGCGTTGCCCCCGGGTGGGGGATGATGAACACTGAAGCTTTCTTT.

The chain combines TRBV10-3 with TRBJ2-7; D not resolved. The germline V and J ends were trimmed by 2 bases and 6 bases, with 14 bases remaining between them. The CDR3 sequence is 14 residues long. Germline CDR1 reads ENHRY; CDR2 reads SYGVKD. For the CDR3, the DNA is TGTGCCATCAGTGAGAAGAAAACCCATGGCGAGCAGTACTTC. Translating gives CAISEKKTHGEQYF.

J is TRBJ2-3 and V is TRBV7-2, with D possibly being TRBD1 (5 bases). This CDR3 region has 17 residues. Germline V gene lookup returns CDR1 SGHTA and CDR2 FQGNSA. V was pared by 5 bases and J by 3 bases, with 21 bases between. CDR3: CASSKIGQGPRTDTQYF. The DNA for the CDR3 is TGTGCCAGCAGCAAGATCGGTCAGGGTCCTCGGACAGATACGCAGTATTTT.

The V gene is TRBV30, the J gene TRBJ2-5; D unresolved. V was trimmed by 2 bases and J by 1 base, leaving 8 bases between them. The CDR3 consists of 13 residues. The germline gives CDR1 GTSNPN, CDR2 SVGIG (reference sequence). CDR3 amino acids: CAWSKGLQETQYF. The CDR3 DNA follows: TGTGCCTGGAGTAAGGGCCTCCAAGAGACCCAGTACTTC. Together with reference TRBV30 and TRBJ2-5, the CDR3 gives the full variable domain: SQTIHQWPATLVQPVGSPLSLECTVEGTSNPNLYWYRQAAGRGLQLLFYSVGIGQISSEVPQNLSASRPQDRQFILSSKKLLLSDSGFYLCAWSKGLQETQYFGPGTRLLVL.

The V call is TRBV6-5, the J call TRBJ2-1; D ambiguous. The CDR3 has 14 amino acids. In germline, CDR1 is MNHEY, CDR2 SVGAGI. With 0 bases removed from V and 12 bases from J, the gap between germline ends came to 15 bases. The CDR3 here is CASSYSTVAPGQFF. CDR3 sequence (DNA): TGTGCCAGCAGTTACTCTACCGTAGCCCCCGGGCAGTTCTTC.

J is TRBJ2-2 and V is TRBV28; the D is unclear. The V end was cut by 6 bases, the J end by 0 bases, with 8 bases between. The CDR3 extends over 14 amino acids. CDR1 MDHEN and CDR2 SYDVKM come from the germline V gene. CDR3 sequence reads: CASRRSPNTGELFF. CDR3 coding DNA: TGTGCCAGCAGACGTAGCCCGAACACCGGGGAGCTGTTTTTT.

V usage is TRBV4-1 and J usage is TRBJ2-5; no definite D call. CDR3 size: 14 residues. The V end was cut by 1 base, the J end by 5 bases, with 11 bases between. Looked up from germline, CDR1 is MGHRA and CDR2 is YSYEKL. The CDR3 loop is CASSQGSRRETQYF. CDR3 nucleotides: TGCGCCAGCAGCCAAGGCAGCCGTCGGGAGACCCAGTACTTC.

This clone was seen a single time. The genes are TRBV5-5 and TRBJ1-4; tentative D call: TRBD1 (5 bases). This CDR3 is built from 14 residues. Germline V CDR1 and CDR2: SGHKS, YYEKEE (reference sequence). Between the trimmed V and J ends, which lost 2 bases and 6 bases, there was a span of 11 bases. The CDR3 spells CASSFLVGDEKLFF. As DNA, the CDR3 is TGTGCCAGCAGCTTCTTAGTGGGGGATGAAAAACTGTTTTTT.

The rearrangement joins TRBV7-9 to TRBJ2-7, with D maybe TRBD1 (6 bases). CDR3 length equals 14 residues. The germline CDR1 and CDR2 sequences are SEHNR and FQNEAQ (reference sequence). V shed 1 base and J shed 2 bases, with 9 bases lying between them. CDR3 in amino acids: CASSLGTATYEQYF. CDR3 sequence (DNA): TGTGCCAGCAGCTTAGGGACAGCTACCTACGAGCAGTACTTC.

The V call is TRBV18, the J call TRBJ2-3; no firm D call. Germline CDR1 KGHSH, CDR2 LQKENI. V lost 3 bases and J lost 0, with 4 bases in between. The CDR3 consists of 13 residues. The CDR3 DNA follows: TGTGCCAGCTCACCCGATAGCACAGATACGCAGTATTTT. Translating it yields CASSPDSTDTQYF. Full variable domain (missing parts from reference TRBV18 and TRBJ2-3): NAGVMQNPRHLVRRRGQEARLRCSPMKGHSHVYWYRQLPEEGLKFMVYLQKENIIDESGMPKERFSAEFPKEGPSILRIQQVVRGDSAAYFCASSPDSTDTQYFGPGTRLTVL.

V gene TRBV27 combines with J gene TRBJ2-1; D not certain. CDR1 MNHEY and CDR2 SMNVEV come from the germline V gene (reference sequence). V lost 7 bases and J lost 4, with 5 bases in between. The CDR3 loop spans 11 amino acids. The CDR3 nucleotides are TGTGCCAGCACCAAGTACAATGAGCAGTTCTTC. Translated, it gives CASTKYNEQFF.

The genes are TRBV4-3 and TRBJ1-1; D remains ambiguous. Trimming cost V 5 bases and J 7 bases, with 14 bases left between them. This CDR3 is built from 13 residues. The germline CDR1 and CDR2 sequences are LGHNA and YSLEER. Here the CDR3 DNA reads TGCGCCAGCAGCTCCCTGGACGGTCTTGAAGCTTTCTTT. This sequence encodes CASSSLDGLEAFF.

V and J are TRBV19 and TRBJ2-1; the D call may be TRBD1 or TRBD2 (5 bases each). Germline-derived CDR1 and CDR2 are LNHDA and SQIVND (reference sequence). Trimming shortened V by 3 bases and J by 6 bases, and 18 bases separated the two germline ends. The length of the CDR3 is 16 residues. The CDR3 nucleotides are TGTGCCAGTAGTATCGGCATATGGGGGACGGCCAATGAGCAGTTCTTC. Translation: CASSIGIWGTANEQFF.

The chain combines TRBV6-1 with TRBJ1-1; 7 bases fit TRBD1. J gave up 1 base and V 7 bases, and 6 bases lay outside the gene matches. This CDR3 has 14 residues. CDR1 and CDR2 from the germline V gene are MNHNS and SASEGT. The CDR3 sequence: CASTKGQPNTEAFF. In DNA form, the CDR3 reads TGTGCCAGCACTAAGGGACAGCCGAACACTGAAGCTTTCTTT.

The V call is TRBV28, the J call TRBJ2-4; a possible D gene is TRBD1 (5 bases). The length of the CDR3 is 12 residues. The V end was cut by 7 bases, the J end by 3 bases, with 7 bases between. In germline, CDR1 is MDHEN, CDR2 SYDVKM. The CDR3 nucleotides read TGTGCCAGCACCGACAGCAAAAACATTCAGTACTTC. Amino acids: CASTDSKNIQYF.

The table lists this clone with a few counts. The J gene is TRBJ1-4, the V gene TRBV6-1; 10 bases map to TRBD1. Trimming at V came to 1 base and at J to 9 bases, leaving 11 bases not matched to a gene. In germline, CDR1 is MNHNS, CDR2 SASEGT. The length of the CDR3 is 17 residues. The CDR3 DNA sequence: TGTGCCAGCAGTGAAGGAGGGACAGGGGAGGTCGTGAAAAAACTGTTTTTT. Translating gives CASSEGGTGEVVKKLFF.

The V call is TRBV7-9, the J call TRBJ2-7; maybe TRBD1 (6 bases). The germline gives CDR1 SEHNR, CDR2 FQNEAQ (reference sequence). This CDR3 spans 17 amino acids. Trimming took 0 bases from V and 0 from J, leaving 15 bases between them. The CDR3 region has the DNA TGTGCCAGCAGCTTAGCATTCCAGGGGACCTCCTCCTACGAGCAGTACTTC. Residues: CASSLAFQGTSSYEQYF.

The rearrangement uses TRBV5-1 and TRBJ2-1; 12 bases map to TRBD2. Germline values: CDR1 SGHRS, CDR2 YFSETQ. The CDR3 extends over 15 amino acids. The junction had 2 bases not matched to a gene; V was cut back by 4 bases and J by 3 bases. The CDR3 loop reads CASSLTSGSYNEQFF. Here the CDR3 DNA reads TGCGCCAGCAGCCTGACTAGCGGGAGCTACAATGAGCAGTTCTTC. The full variable domain, its missing parts supplied by reference TRBV5-1 and TRBJ2-1, is KAGVTQTPRYLIKTRGQQVTLSCSPISGHRSVSWYQQTPGQGLQFLFEYFSETQRNKGNFPGRFSGRQFSNSRSEMNVSTLELGDSALYLCASSLTSGSYNEQFFGPGTRLTVL.

This sequence joins TRBV11-2 and TRBJ2-1, with TRBD2 matching over 7 bases. J was trimmed by 5 bases and V by 4 bases; bases with no gene match: 8. The germline gives CDR1 SGHAT, CDR2 FQNNGV. The CDR3 totals 15 residues. The CDR3 loop reads CASSSVGLADNEQFF. In nucleotides, the CDR3 is TGTGCCAGCAGCTCCGTCGGGCTAGCGGACAATGAGCAGTTCTTC.

This chain joins TRBV2 and TRBJ1-2; tentative D call: TRBD1 (5 bases). V lost 7 bases and J 8 bases, leaving 17 bases between the germline ends. Germline CDR1 reads SNHLY; CDR2 reads FYNNEI. The CDR3 covers 13 residues. DNA for the CDR3: TGTGCCAGCAACGATAGGGACCACTGGGGCTACACCTTC. Translating gives CASNDRDHWGYTF.

The V and J genes are TRBV20-1 and TRBJ2-1; the D call may be TRBD1 or TRBD2 (5 bases each). CDR3 length: 11 amino acids. The V and J ends lost 0 bases and 15 bases respectively, with 12 bases between them. Per germline, CDR1 DFQATT and CDR2 SNEGSKA (reference sequence). The CDR3 DNA follows: TGCAGTGCTAGAGATCGGGGCGCTGGGTTCTTC. It yields the protein CSARDRGAGFF.

This chain connects TRBV5-6 to TRBJ1-2, with a weak D call TRBD1 (6 bases). CDR1 is SGHDT and CDR2 is YYEEEE in the germline V gene. Trimming pared 2 bases from V and 6 bases from J, leaving 17 bases between. The CDR3 is made up of 15 amino acids. The CDR3 region has the DNA TGTGCCAGCAGCTTAGGTGGCAGGGGCTGGAATGGCTACACCTTC. Translating gives CASSLGGRGWNGYTF. Full variable domain (rest looked up from reference TRBV5-6 and TRBJ1-2): DAGVTQSPTHLIKTRGQQVTLRCSPKSGHDTVSWYQQALGQGPQFIFQYYEEEERQRGNFPDRFSGHQFPNYSSELNVNALLLGDSALYLCASSLGGRGWNGYTFGSGTRLTVV.

The chain combines TRBV28 with TRBJ2-3; tentatively, D is TRBD1 (6 bases). Between the trimmed V and J ends, which lost 5 bases and 2 bases, there was a span of 17 bases. The length of the CDR3 is 16 residues. CDR1 and CDR2 (germline): MDHEN, SYDVKM. The CDR3 loop reads CASSPFGQSATDTQYF. CDR3 DNA: TGTGCCAGCAGTCCTTTCGGACAGAGTGCCACAGATACGCAGTATTTT.

The rearrangement links TRBV5-4 to TRBJ2-7, with D possibly called TRBD1 or TRBD2 (6 bases each). This CDR3 has 12 amino acids. CDR1 SGHNT and CDR2 YYREEE come from the germline V gene (reference sequence). V gave up 4 bases and J gave up 3 bases, with 8 bases separating them. The CDR3 sequence: CASSRGRYEQYF. The CDR3 DNA follows: TGTGCCAGCAGCCGGGGGCGCTACGAGCAGTACTTC.

The J gene is TRBJ1-5, the V gene TRBV19; D is undetermined. The CDR3 sequence is 12 residues long. CDR1 and CDR2 (germline): LNHDA, SQIVND (reference sequence). Trimming pared 0 bases from V and 12 bases from J, leaving 9 bases between. CDR3 nucleotides: TGTGCCAGTAGTATAGAGGCCTCACGCCAGCATTTT. Its protein product is CASSIEASRQHF.